There are many counts of the clone carrying this T cell receptor (beta chain). This specimen comes from a study of T-cell reconstitution after alpha-beta-depleted transplantation in children. Germline V gives CDR1 SNHLY, CDR2 FYNNEI. Deletions cut 10 bases from V and 3 bases from J, with 15 bases between. CDR3 length: 13 amino acids. TCRbeta library construction was performed incorporating unique molecular identifiers. One entry per CDR3 protein, called by TCRdb with MiXCR from the PCR reads. The table lists 200,000 to 300,000 distinct CDR3 sequences, about 12% of them singletons. The TCR comes from a human donor who donated a stem cell graft to a child with acute lymphoblastic leukemia. The specimen was PBMCs from the stem cell graft donor, collected from the stem cell graft. J is TRBJ1-2 and V is TRBV2; a possible D gene is TRBD1 (5 bases). The CDR3: CATCPGDYYGYTF. CDR3 sequence (DNA): TGTGCCACCTGTCCGGGGGATTACTATGGCTACACCTTC.